This T cell receptor beta chain is from a study of T cells in Graves' hyperthyroidism and ophthalmopathy. Across the whole study: Peripheral blood was secured at the point of initial diagnosis, before any treatment. Study conclusions and caveats: Most clonotypes expanded in thyroid above 0.001 were likewise present in blood.

With V trimmed by 6 bases and J by 4 bases, 4 bases remained unmatched. The germline V gene encodes CDR1 SNHLY and CDR2 FYNNEI. CDR3 length: 14 amino acids. Regarding this clonotype: The antigen is undetermined.

Clinical symptoms, serum thyroxine and TRAb, thyroid ultrasound and orbital computed tomography together formed the diagnostic basis. Each 10 ml fresh peripheral blood draw supplied the PBMCs. Template material for amplifying TCR beta CDR3 regions consisted of RNA transcripts. TCR CDR3 regions were first amplified by RT-PCR with HTBI primers. TCRdb ran MiXCR on the multiplex PCR reads and lists one entry per CDR3 protein. The data show approximately 300,000 distinct CDR3 sequences, over 15% seen once. The chain employs TRBV2 and TRBJ1-5; 9 bases match TRBD1. The specimen sequenced was blood. This receptor was taken from an older woman with Graves' ophthalmopathy. CDR3 loop: CASSGTGRNQPQHF. The CDR3 DNA sequence: TGTGCCAGCAGCGGGACAGGGCGAAATCAGCCCCAGCATTTT.